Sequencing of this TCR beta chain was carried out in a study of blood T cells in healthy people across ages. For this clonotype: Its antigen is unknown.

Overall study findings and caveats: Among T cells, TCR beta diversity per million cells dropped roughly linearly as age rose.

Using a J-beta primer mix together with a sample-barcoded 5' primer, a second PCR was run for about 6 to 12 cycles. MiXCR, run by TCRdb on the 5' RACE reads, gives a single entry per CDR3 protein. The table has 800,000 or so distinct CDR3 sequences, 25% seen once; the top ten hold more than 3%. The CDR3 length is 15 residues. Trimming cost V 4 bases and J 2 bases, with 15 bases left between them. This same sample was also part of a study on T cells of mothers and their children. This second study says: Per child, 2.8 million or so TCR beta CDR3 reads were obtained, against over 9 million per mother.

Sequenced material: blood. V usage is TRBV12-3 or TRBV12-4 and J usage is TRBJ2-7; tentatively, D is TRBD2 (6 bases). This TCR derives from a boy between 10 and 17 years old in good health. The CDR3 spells CASSSGAGTAYEQYF. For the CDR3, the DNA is TGTGCCAGCAGTTCCGGCGCGGGAACTGCCTACGAGCAGTACTTC.